This T cell receptor (beta chain) is drawn from a study of STAT5B mutations in CD4+ large granular lymphocyte leukemia. Trimming took off 1 base at V and 4 bases at J, with 14 bases between the two ends. The length of the CDR3 is 16 residues. Per the original data handling: Productive clonotypes were detectable down to 2.59 x 10-5 frequency. Sequenced by immunoSEQ multiplex PCR; TCRdb stores in-frame clones only, minus some. V and J calls and clone size come straight from that table; D and trimming were deduced from the DNA. The sample has about 32,000 clones, 70% to 80% seen once. The chain employs TRBV23-1 and TRBJ1-5; TRBD1 might be the D (5 bases). TRBV23-1 is annotated as an ORF whose role is uncertain. This receptor was obtained from a human donor in good health. Input material: CD4+ T cells from blood buffy coats. The CDR3 protein is CASSQLSRGRNQPQHF. DNA for the CDR3: TGCGCCAGCAGTCAATTGAGCCGGGGCCGAAATCAGCCCCAGCATTTT.